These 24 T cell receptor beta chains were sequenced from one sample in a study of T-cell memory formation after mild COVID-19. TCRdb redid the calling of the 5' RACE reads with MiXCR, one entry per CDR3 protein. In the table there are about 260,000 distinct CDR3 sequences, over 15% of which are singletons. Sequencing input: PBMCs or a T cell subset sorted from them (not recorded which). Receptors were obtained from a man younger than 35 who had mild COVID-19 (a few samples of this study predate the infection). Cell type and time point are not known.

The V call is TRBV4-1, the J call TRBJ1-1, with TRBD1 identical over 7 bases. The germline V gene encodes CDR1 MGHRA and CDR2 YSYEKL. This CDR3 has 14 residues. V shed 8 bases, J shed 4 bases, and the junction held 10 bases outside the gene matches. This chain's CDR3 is CASGPRQGTTEAFF. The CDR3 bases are TGCGCCAGCGGACCAAGACAGGGTACCACTGAAGCTTTCTTT.

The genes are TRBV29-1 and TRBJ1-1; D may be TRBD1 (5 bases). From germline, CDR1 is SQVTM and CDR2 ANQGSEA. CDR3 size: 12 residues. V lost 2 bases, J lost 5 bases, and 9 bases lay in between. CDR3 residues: CSVENWGTEAFF. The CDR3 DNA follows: TGCAGCGTTGAAAATTGGGGGACTGAAGCTTTCTTT.

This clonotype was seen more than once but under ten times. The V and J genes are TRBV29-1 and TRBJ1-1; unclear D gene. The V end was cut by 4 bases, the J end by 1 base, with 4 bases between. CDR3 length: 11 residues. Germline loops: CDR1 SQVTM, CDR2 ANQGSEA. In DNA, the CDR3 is TGCAGCGTTGGGAGGAACACTGAAGCTTTCTTT. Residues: CSVGRNTEAFF.

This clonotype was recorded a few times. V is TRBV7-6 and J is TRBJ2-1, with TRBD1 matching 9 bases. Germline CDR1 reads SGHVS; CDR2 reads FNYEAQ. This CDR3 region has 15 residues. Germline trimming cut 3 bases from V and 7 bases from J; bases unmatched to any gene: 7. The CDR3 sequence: CASSLATGGRNEQFF. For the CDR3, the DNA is TGTGCCAGCAGCTTGGCCACAGGGGGCCGGAATGAGCAGTTCTTC.

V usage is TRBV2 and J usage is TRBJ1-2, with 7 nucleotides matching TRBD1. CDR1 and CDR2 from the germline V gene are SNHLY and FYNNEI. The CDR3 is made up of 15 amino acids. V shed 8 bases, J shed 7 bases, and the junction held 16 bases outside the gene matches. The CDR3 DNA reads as TGTGCCAGCCTCGGGTTCCAGGGGGTAGTAGTTGGCTACACCTTC. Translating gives CASLGFQGVVVGYTF.

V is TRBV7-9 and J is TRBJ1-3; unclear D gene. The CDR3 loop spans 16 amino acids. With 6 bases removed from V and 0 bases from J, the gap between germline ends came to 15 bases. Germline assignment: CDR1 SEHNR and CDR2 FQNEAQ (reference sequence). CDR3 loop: CASRGGFSISGNTIYF. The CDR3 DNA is TGTGCCAGCAGGGGCGGTTTTTCAATCTCTGGAAACACCATATATTTT.

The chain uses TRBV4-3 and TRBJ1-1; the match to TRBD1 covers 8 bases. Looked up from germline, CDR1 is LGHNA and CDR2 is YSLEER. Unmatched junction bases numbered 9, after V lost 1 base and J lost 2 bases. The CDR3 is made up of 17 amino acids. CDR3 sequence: CASSQGKTGVGNTEAFF. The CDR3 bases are TGCGCCAGCAGCCAAGGGAAGACAGGGGTGGGTAACACTGAAGCTTTCTTT.

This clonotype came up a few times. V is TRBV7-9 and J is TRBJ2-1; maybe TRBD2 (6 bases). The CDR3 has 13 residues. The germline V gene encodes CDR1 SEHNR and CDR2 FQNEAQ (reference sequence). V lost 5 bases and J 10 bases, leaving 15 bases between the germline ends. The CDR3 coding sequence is TGTGCCAGCAGCGTGCGGGGCTCCTGGGAGCAGTTCTTC. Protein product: CASSVRGSWEQFF.

CDR3 in amino acids: CASSLDRASAQPQHF. Written as DNA, the CDR3 is TGTGCCAGCAGTTTAGACAGGGCCTCGGCTCAGCCCCAGCATTTT. The J gene is TRBJ1-5, the V gene TRBV6-2 or TRBV6-3; 7 bases align to TRBD1. Trimming took 4 bases from V and 6 from J; bases not matched to a gene: 9. The CDR3 sequence is 15 residues long. The germline gives CDR1 MNHEY, CDR2 SVGEGT.

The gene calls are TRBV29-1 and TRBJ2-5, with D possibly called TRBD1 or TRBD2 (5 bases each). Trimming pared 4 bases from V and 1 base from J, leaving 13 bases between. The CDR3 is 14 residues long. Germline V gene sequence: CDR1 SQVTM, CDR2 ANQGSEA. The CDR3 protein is CSVVIQGVQETQYF. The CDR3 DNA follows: TGCAGCGTTGTCATCCAGGGAGTCCAAGAGACCCAGTACTTC.

CDR3 region: CAWMGSGTDTQYF. In DNA, the CDR3 is TGTGCCTGGATGGGGTCAGGCACAGATACGCAGTATTTT. This sequence joins TRBV30 and TRBJ2-3, with D unresolved. CDR3 length: 13 amino acids. Trimming left V 4 bases short and J 1 base short, with 9 bases between. Germline V gives CDR1 GTSNPN, CDR2 SVGIG (reference sequence).

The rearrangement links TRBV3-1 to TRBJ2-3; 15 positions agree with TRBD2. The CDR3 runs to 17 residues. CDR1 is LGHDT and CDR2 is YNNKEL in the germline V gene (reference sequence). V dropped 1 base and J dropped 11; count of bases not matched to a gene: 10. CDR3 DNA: TGTGCCAGCAGCCAAGGTCGGACTAGCGGGGGGGCCTTCCGGCAGTATTTT. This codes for CASSQGRTSGGAFRQYF.

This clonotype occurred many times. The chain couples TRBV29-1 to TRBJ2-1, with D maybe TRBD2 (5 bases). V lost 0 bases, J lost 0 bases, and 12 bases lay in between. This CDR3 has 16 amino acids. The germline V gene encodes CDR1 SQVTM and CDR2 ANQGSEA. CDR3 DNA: TGCAGCGTTGAAGAAGATCGCGGGCGCTCCTACAATGAGCAGTTCTTC. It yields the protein CSVEEDRGRSYNEQFF.

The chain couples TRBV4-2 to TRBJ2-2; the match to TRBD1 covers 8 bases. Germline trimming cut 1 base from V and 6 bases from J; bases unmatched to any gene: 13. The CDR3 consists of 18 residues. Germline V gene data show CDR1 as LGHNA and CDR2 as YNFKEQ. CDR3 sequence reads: CASSQGPLGQVRPGELFF. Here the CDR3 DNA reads TGTGCCAGCAGCCAAGGTCCCCTGGGACAGGTCCGACCCGGGGAGCTGTTTTTT.

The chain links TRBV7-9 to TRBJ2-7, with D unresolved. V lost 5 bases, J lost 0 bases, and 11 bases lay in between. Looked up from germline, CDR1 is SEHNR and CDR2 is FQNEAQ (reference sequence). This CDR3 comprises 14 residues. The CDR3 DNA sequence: TGTGCCAGCAGCCTGGACGCGAACTCCTACGAGCAGTACGTC. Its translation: CASSLDANSYEQYV.

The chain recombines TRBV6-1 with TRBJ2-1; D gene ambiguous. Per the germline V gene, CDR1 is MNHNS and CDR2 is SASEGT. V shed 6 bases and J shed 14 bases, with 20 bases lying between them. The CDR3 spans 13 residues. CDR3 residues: CASRNPIDTSEFF. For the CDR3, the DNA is TGTGCCAGCAGGAACCCCATCGATACGAGCGAGTTCTTC.

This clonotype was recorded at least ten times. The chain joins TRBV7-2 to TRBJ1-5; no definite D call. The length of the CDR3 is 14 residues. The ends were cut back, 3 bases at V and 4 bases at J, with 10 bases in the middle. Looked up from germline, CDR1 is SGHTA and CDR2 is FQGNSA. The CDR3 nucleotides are TGTGCCAGCAGCTTTGCGGGGATGAATCAGCCCCAGCATTTT. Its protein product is CASSFAGMNQPQHF.

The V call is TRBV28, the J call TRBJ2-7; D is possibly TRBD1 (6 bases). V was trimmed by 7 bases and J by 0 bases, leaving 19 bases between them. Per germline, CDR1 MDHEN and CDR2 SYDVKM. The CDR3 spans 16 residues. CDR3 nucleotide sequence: TGTGCCAGCAACCCGACCTCGGACAGAAGCTCCTACGAGCAGTACGTC. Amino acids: CASNPTSDRSSYEQYV.

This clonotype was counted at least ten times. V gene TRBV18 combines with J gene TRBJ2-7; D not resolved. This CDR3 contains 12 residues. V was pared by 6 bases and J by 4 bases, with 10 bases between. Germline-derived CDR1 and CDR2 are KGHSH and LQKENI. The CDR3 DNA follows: TGTGCCAGCTCCCCCGACCGGTACGAGCAGTACGTC. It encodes CASSPDRYEQYV.

DNA for the CDR3: TGTGCCAGCAGTACAACAGGGAAGGCAGAGACCCAGTACTTC. Residues: CASSTTGKAETQYF. This chain joins TRBV12-3 or TRBV12-4 and TRBJ2-5, with D possibly matching TRBD1 (6 bases). Trimming cost V 5 bases and J 4 bases, with 14 bases left between them. The CDR3 consists of 14 residues.

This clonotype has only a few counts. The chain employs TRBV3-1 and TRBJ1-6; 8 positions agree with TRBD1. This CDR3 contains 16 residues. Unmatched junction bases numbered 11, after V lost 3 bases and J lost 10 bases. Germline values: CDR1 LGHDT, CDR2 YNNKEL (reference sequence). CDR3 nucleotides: TGTGCCAGCAGCCACACCTGGGACAGGAGAGGGTCACCCCTCCACTTT. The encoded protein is CASSHTWDRRGSPLHF. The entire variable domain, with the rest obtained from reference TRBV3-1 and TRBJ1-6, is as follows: DTAVSQTPKYLVTQMGNDKSIKCEQNLGHDTMYWYKQDSKKFLKIMFSYNNKELIINETVPNRFSPKSPDKAHLNLHINSLELGDSAVYFCASSHTWDRRGSPLHFGNGTRLTVT.

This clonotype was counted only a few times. CDR3 in DNA: TGCGCCAGCAGCGACTCGGGAAGCACAGATACGCAGTATTTT. It specifies CASSDSGSTDTQYF. The V gene is TRBV4-1, the J gene TRBJ2-3, with D possibly being TRBD2 (5 bases). V lost 5 bases and J 0 bases, leaving 9 bases between the germline ends. CDR1 and CDR2 from the germline V gene are MGHRA and YSYEKL. CDR3 size: 14 residues.

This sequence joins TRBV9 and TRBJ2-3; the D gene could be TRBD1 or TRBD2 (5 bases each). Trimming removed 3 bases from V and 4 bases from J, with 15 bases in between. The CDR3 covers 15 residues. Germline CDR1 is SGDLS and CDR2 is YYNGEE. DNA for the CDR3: TGTGCCAGCAGCGGCCCATTGAGGGGTTCAGATACGCAGTATTTT. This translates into CASSGPLRGSDTQYF.

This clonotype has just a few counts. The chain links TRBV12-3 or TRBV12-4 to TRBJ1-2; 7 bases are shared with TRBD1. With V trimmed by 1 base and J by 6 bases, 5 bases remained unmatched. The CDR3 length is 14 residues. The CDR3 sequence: CASSLEPGGNGYTF. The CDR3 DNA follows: TGTGCCAGCAGTTTAGAACCAGGGGGAAATGGCTACACCTTC.